This entry concerns a single T cell receptor beta chain. Its antigen is still unknown. V was trimmed by 6 bases and J by 3 bases, leaving 21 bases between them. CDR3 size: 16 residues. Germline-derived CDR1 and CDR2 are SGHVS and FQNEAQ. This specimen comes from a study of OX40 agonist ivuxolimab in advanced cancers. Notes on the study in general: No determination was made of the antigen specificity of the expanded peripheral T cells.

Sampling times: baseline, cycle 4 day 1, cycle 7 day 1. Clones were read by immunoSEQ multiplex PCR, and TCRdb kept only the in-frame ones, dropping some. The sample lists under 50,000 clones, about 89% seen once, with roughly 31% in the top ten. The chain joins TRBV7-8 to TRBJ2-7; D possibly uses TRBD1 or TRBD2 (6 bases each). This specimen was CD4+ or CD8+ T cells sorted from blood, taken in a trial of the OX40 agonist ivuxolimab. The TCR sequence derives from an adult with an advanced solid tumor such as melanoma, head and neck, liver or kidney cancer. CDR3 region: CASRPPKGGSGYEQYF. Written as DNA, the CDR3 is TGTGCCAGCAGGCCCCCAAAAGGGGGGAGCGGCTACGAGCAGTACTTC.